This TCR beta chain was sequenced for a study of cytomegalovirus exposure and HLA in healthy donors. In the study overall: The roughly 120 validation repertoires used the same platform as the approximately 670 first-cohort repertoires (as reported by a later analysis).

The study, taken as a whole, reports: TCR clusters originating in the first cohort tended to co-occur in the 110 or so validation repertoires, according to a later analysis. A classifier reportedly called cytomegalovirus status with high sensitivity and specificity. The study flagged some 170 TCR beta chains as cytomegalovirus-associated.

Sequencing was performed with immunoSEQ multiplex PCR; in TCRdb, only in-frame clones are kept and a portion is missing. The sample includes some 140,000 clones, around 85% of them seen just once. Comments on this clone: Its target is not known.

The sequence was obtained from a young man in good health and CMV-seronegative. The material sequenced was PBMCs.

The CDR3 DNA sequence: TGTGCCAGCAGCTTAGTTGAGAATGAGCAGTTCTTC. Its translation: CASSLVENEQFF. This rearrangement joins TRBV11-2 to TRBJ2-1; D gene ambiguous. This CDR3 contains 12 residues. Germline V gene lookup returns CDR1 SGHAT and CDR2 FQNNGV. With 1 base removed from V and 7 bases from J, the gap between germline ends came to 5 bases.